This TCR beta chain was sequenced for a study of T cell changes during pregnancy in multiple sclerosis. Assay: immunoSEQ multiplex PCR; the TCRdb copy retains only in-frame clones and omits some. The table shows some 73,000 clones, with around 94% occurring only once. The CDR3 runs to 15 residues. Between the trimmed V and J ends, which lost 0 bases and 3 bases, there was a span of 11 bases. The germline CDR1 and CDR2 sequences are SGDLS and YYNGEE. The J gene is TRBJ2-3, the V gene TRBV9; a possible D gene is TRBD2 (6 bases). The specimen comprised peripheral blood, sampled in the third trimester of pregnancy. The sequence came from a female donor in good health, enrolled as a control in a pregnancy study. CDR3 in amino acids: CASSVVGLTTDTQYF. CDR3 nucleotides: TGTGCCAGCAGCGTAGTTGGACTAACAACAGATACGCAGTATTTT.